This is a list of T cell receptor beta chains from one sample in a study of blood T cells in healthy people across ages. MiXCR was run by TCRdb on the 5' RACE reads, yielding one entry per CDR3 protein. The profile covers 1.5 million to 2 million distinct CDR3 sequences, with under 30% appearing a single time and roughly 8% taken by the ten largest. Material for sequencing was blood. The receptors stem from a woman aged 25 to 45 in good health. Each CDR3 is given with its conserved first and last residue. The D gene is left open where the match is weak. Not all rows give a size; the values are once, few, many and, for expanded clones, a class.

clone_size j_call v_call d_call cdr3_aa cdr3_nt
- TRBJ2-6 TRBV2 - CASSPPLNSGANVLTF TGTGCCAGCAGTCCCCCCTTGAACTCTGGGGCCAACGTCCTGACTTTC
- TRBJ2-3 TRBV29-1 TRBD2 CSVRDYLTPDTQYF TGCAGCGTAAGGGACTATCTAACCCCCGATACGCAGTATTTT
many TRBJ1-5 TRBV7-2 - CASSSSLNSNQPQHF TGTGCCAGCAGCTCGTCTCTTAATAGCAATCAGCCCCAGCATTTT
- TRBJ1-5 TRBV2 TRBD1 CASSETGAGQPQHF TGTGCCAGCAGCGAGACAGGGGCCGGCCAGCCCCAGCATTTT
- TRBJ1-2 TRBV7-9 - CASSLPWQGDGYTF TGTGCCAGCAGCCTCCCGTGGCAGGGTGACGGCTACACCTTC
- TRBJ2-3 TRBV20-1 - CSARRPGLSTDTQYF TGCAGTGCTCGCCGTCCGGGACTCAGCACAGATACGCAGTATTTT
few TRBJ2-3 TRBV5-1 - CASSPAGRASTDTQYF TGCGCCAGCAGCCCCGCGGGCAGGGCAAGCACAGATACGCAGTATTTT
- TRBJ1-1 TRBV9 - CASSVTVVGTEAFF TGTGCCAGCAGCGTAACGGTGGTGGGTACTGAAGCTTTCTTT
- TRBJ2-7 TRBV28 TRBD1 CAGSDGTVSYEQYF TGTGCCGGCAGCGACGGGACAGTCTCCTACGAGCAGTACTTC
few TRBJ2-3 TRBV6-5 TRBD1 CASSYEPGQATDTQYF TGTGCCAGCAGTTACGAACCGGGACAGGCCACAGATACGCAGTATTTT
few TRBJ2-3 TRBV6-5 TRBD1 CASSSGQGGGTQYF TGTGCCAGCAGCTCCGGACAGGGTGGTGGTACGCAGTATTTT
many TRBJ2-5 TRBV29-1 - CSVLRGQETQYF TGCAGCGTCTTGCGGGGACAAGAGACCCAGTACTTC
- TRBJ2-1 TRBV11-2 - CASSPGRKRVHEQFF TGTGCCAGCAGCCCAGGACGGAAACGGGTACATGAGCAGTTCTTC
few TRBJ2-5 TRBV12-3/TRBV12-4 - CASSPGGVRETQYF TGTGCCAGCAGCCCAGGCGGGGTGCGAGAGACCCAGTACTTC
many TRBJ2-1 TRBV5-1 - CASSLRRSSYNEQFF TGTGCCAGCAGCTTAAGAAGGTCCTCCTACAATGAGCAGTTCTTC
- TRBJ1-6 TRBV6-2/TRBV6-3 - CASSYLGVSGSPLHF TGTGCCAGCAGTTACCTTGGAGTGTCCGGCTCACCCCTCCACTTT
- TRBJ2-1 TRBV20-1 TRBD2 CSARDIPGLAQRGNEQFF TGCAGTGCTAGAGATATCCCGGGACTAGCCCAGAGGGGGAATGAGCAGTTCTTC
- TRBJ2-1 TRBV12-3/TRBV12-4 - CASLSLENEQFF TGTGCCAGCCTCTCACTGGAGAATGAGCAGTTCTTC
- TRBJ2-2 TRBV4-3 - CASSPRADGSGELFF TGCGCCAGCAGCCCCCGGGCTGATGGGAGTGGGGAGCTGTTTTTT
few TRBJ2-7 TRBV3-1 TRBD1 CASSRAGTGDFEQYF TGTGCCAGCAGCCGCGCCGGGACAGGGGACTTCGAGCAGTACTTC
few TRBJ1-1 TRBV19 - CASSTSLTTEAFF TGTGCCAGTAGTACCTCTTTGACCACTGAAGCTTTCTTT
few TRBJ1-5 TRBV2 - CASTGGTGNQPQHF TGTGCCAGCACCGGAGGGACGGGGAATCAGCCCCAGCATTTT
- TRBJ2-7 TRBV15 - CATSRSSSSKNEQYF TGTGCCACCAGCAGATCATCAAGCTCCAAGAACGAGCAGTACTTC
few TRBJ2-1 TRBV4-1 - CASSQDAGGLLRFF TGCGCCAGCAGCCAAGATGCCGGGGGCCTCCTCCGGTTCTTC
few TRBJ2-5 TRBV4-2 - CASSRALGGQYLGETQYF TGTGCCAGCAGCCGAGCCTTGGGGGGACAGTATCTGGGAGAGACCCAGTACTTC
few TRBJ2-3 TRBV6-6 - CAGLGGGADTQYF TGTGCCGGCCTTGGGGGCGGGGCAGATACGCAGTATTTT
many TRBJ2-7 TRBV4-1 - CASSQGASPLPGEQYF TGCGCCAGCAGCCAAGGGGCGAGCCCACTTCCGGGAGAGCAGTACTTC
many TRBJ1-5 TRBV12-3/TRBV12-4 TRBD1 CASSLDRGQPQHF TGTGCCAGCAGCCTGGACAGGGGTCAGCCCCAGCATTTT
few TRBJ2-5 TRBV11-2 TRBD1 CASSSTGEQETQYF TGTGCCAGCAGCAGCACAGGGGAGCAAGAGACCCAGTACTTC
- TRBJ2-1 TRBV20-1 - CSAIDSSYNEQFF TGCAGTGCCATAGATAGCTCCTACAATGAGCAGTTCTTC
- TRBJ1-1 TRBV11-2 - CASSLVGRSNTEAFF TGTGCCAGCAGCTTAGTGGGCAGGTCGAACACTGAAGCTTTCTTT
- TRBJ1-5 TRBV28 - CASSFDRSPQHF TGTGCCAGCAGTTTCGACAGGTCCCCCCAGCATTTT
- TRBJ1-4 TRBV7-8 - CASSYPGRHEKLFF TGTGCCAGCAGTTATCCGGGGAGGCATGAAAAACTGTTTTTT
many TRBJ2-1 TRBV28 TRBD2 CASSSPAGRGNNEQFF TGTGCCAGCAGTTCCCCTGCGGGGAGGGGAAACAATGAGCAGTTCTTC
- TRBJ2-2 TRBV29-1 - CSADSGVTGELFF TGCAGCGCGGACAGTGGAGTGACCGGGGAGCTGTTTTTT
- TRBJ2-3 TRBV7-2 - CASSPILQGFRTDTQYF TGTGCCAGCAGCCCAATCCTACAGGGATTCCGCACAGATACGCAGTATTTT
few TRBJ2-5 TRBV20-1 TRBD1 CSANVPPGQRYQETQYF TGCAGTGCCAACGTCCCACCGGGACAGCGCTACCAAGAGACCCAGTACTTC
- TRBJ1-1 TRBV10-2 TRBD1 CASRSTGRLNTEAFF TGCGCCAGCAGATCGACAGGGAGATTGAACACTGAAGCTTTCTTT
many TRBJ2-1 TRBV29-1 TRBD2 CSVGLAGSNEQFF TGCAGCGTTGGACTAGCGGGGTCCAATGAGCAGTTCTTC
few TRBJ1-5 TRBV20-1 - CSARLANQPQHF TGCAGTGCTAGGCTAGCCAATCAGCCCCAGCATTTT
- TRBJ1-4 TRBV20-1 - CGASNSGGWTNEKLFF TGCGGTGCTAGTAATAGCGGGGGGTGGACTAATGAAAAACTGTTTTTT
- TRBJ2-5 TRBV20-1 TRBD1 CSARKTGDRGEQYF TGCAGTGCTAGAAAAACAGGGGATCGAGGTGAGCAGTACTTC
- TRBJ2-3 TRBV7-9 - CASSLNLHRESTDTQYF TGTGCCAGCAGCTTAAACCTACACAGGGAAAGCACAGATACGCAGTATTTT